This T cell receptor beta chain was observed in a study of human T cells and chemical hapten exposure. This clonotype was counted at least ten times. Noted time point: patch test 2, 6 weeks after DPC sensitization. Regarding treatment: therapeutic diphenylcyclopropenone sensitization with weekly scalp DPC. Blood draws preceded each patch test application. The CDR3 is 15 amino acids. V dropped 4 bases and J dropped 4; count of bases not matched to a gene: 4. The V gene's germline CDR1 is SGHVS and CDR2 FQNEAQ. TCRdb re-derived calls from the RACE reads in MiXCR, one entry per CDR3 protein. The sample includes roughly 140,000 distinct CDR3 sequences, 10% to 15% seen only once; the top ten take 1.4%.

The input for sequencing was whole blood, taken in connection with sensitization to the hapten diphenylcyclopropenone (DPC). This TCR derives from a woman aged 45-60 years with alopecia areata. Some clones in this sample may be carry-over from other donors' samples. This chain connects TRBV7-8 to TRBJ1-6; the match to TRBD1 covers 7 bases. CDR3 loop: CASSSQGIYNSPLHF. CDR3 bases: TGTGCCAGCAGCTCACAGGGGATATATAATTCACCCCTCCACTTT.